This is a list of T cell receptor beta chains from one sample in a study of graft-versus-host responses after intestinal transplantation. No antigen has been assigned to these receptors. The data were produced by immunoSEQ multiplex PCR, yet TCRdb's version contains in-frame clones alone and is incomplete. The table records more than 85,000 clones, 85% to 95% of them present only once. Source: unstimulated CD8+ T cells sorted from spleen or lymph node cells, taken before intestinal transplant. These receptors came from a human donor who received an intestinal transplant. The CDR3 runs from the conserved cysteine through the conserved F or W. D genes are given only for firm matches. Clone size is shown for a subset of rows, as once, few, many or a class of expanded clone.

TRBJ1-2	NA	NA	11	TRBV7-9	CASTSNYGYTF	TGTGCCAGCACCTCTAACTATGGCTACACCTTC
TRBJ2-1	TRBD2	NA	15	TRBV19	CASSIISGGREEQFF	TGTGCCAGTAGTATTATTAGCGGGGGAAGGGAAGAGCAGTTCTTC
TRBJ1-6	NA	few	14	TRBV2	CASKEGMDNSPLHF	TGTGCCAGCAAGGAGGGGATGGATAATTCACCCCTCCACTTT
TRBJ2-5	TRBD2	NA	15	TRBV5-1	CASSLRTSGEETQYF	TGCGCCAGCAGCTTACGGACTAGCGGGGAGGAGACCCAGTACTTC
TRBJ2-7	TRBD2	NA	12	TRBV30	CAWSVGGGGQYF	TGTGCCTGGAGTGTGGGGGGGGGAGGGCAGTACTTC
TRBJ1-1	TRBD1	NA	15	TRBV11-2	CASSESGTANTEAFF	TGTGCCAGCAGCGAGTCCGGGACAGCGAACACTGAAGCTTTCTTT
TRBJ1-2	NA	NA	15	TRBV7-9	CASSLEVDRFNGYTF	TGTGCCAGCAGCTTGGAAGTTGACAGGTTCAATGGCTACACCTTC
TRBJ1-2	TRBD1	NA	13	TRBV7-9	CASTQPTGDGYTF	TGTGCCAGCACCCAACCTACAGGGGATGGCTACACCTTC
TRBJ2-5	TRBD1	NA	14	TRBV2	CASSAQGADETQYF	TGTGCCAGCAGCGCACAGGGGGCTGACGAGACCCAGTACTTC
TRBJ2-7	TRBD2	NA	17	TRBV4-3	CASSQGLVGGGTYEQYF	TGCGCCAGCAGCCAAGGGTTGGTAGGCGGGGGGACCTACGAGCAGTACTTC
TRBJ2-7	TRBD2	NA	15	TRBV15	CATSGERGSSYEQYF	TGTGCCACCAGCGGCGAGCGGGGCTCATCCTACGAGCAGTACTTC
TRBJ1-4	TRBD1	NA	17	TRBV27	CASSQYPPPDRGEKLFF	TGTGCCAGCAGCCAATATCCGCCTCCCGACAGGGGTGAAAAACTGTTTTTT
TRBJ2-7	TRBD1	NA	14	TRBV9	CASSLGTGSYEQYF	TGTGCCAGCAGCTTGGGGACAGGATCCTACGAGCAGTACTTC
TRBJ1-3	NA	NA	16	TRBV4-3	CASRQESGDPGNTIYF	TGCGCCAGCAGGCAAGAGTCGGGGGACCCTGGAAACACCATATATTTT
TRBJ2-3	TRBD2	NA	15	TRBV27	CASRGLAGGTDTQYF	TGTGCCAGCAGAGGGCTAGCGGGGGGCACAGATACGCAGTATTTT
TRBJ1-5	NA	NA	16	TRBV5-8	CASSNRVVPSNQPQHF	TGTGCCAGCAGTAACAGGGTAGTACCGAGCAATCAGCCCCAGCATTTT
TRBJ1-1	NA	NA	16	TRBV2	CASSEALLTGNTEAFF	TGTGCCAGCAGTGAAGCCCTGTTAACAGGGAACACTGAAGCTTTCTTT
TRBJ1-1	TRBD1	NA	17	TRBV18	CASSPSGTGGLNTEAFF	TGTGCCAGCTCACCATCCGGGACAGGGGGATTGAACACTGAAGCTTTCTTT
TRBJ2-7	TRBD1	NA	15	TRBV13	CASSLTPLGQGEQYF	TGTGCCAGCAGCCTAACCCCTTTGGGACAGGGCGAGCAGTACTTC
TRBJ2-2	TRBD2	once	19	TRBV14	CASSQDPLAGGPNTGELFF	TGTGCCAGCAGCCAGGACCCACTAGCGGGGGGTCCGAACACCGGGGAGCTGTTTTTT
TRBJ1-1	TRBD1	NA	16	TRBV11-2	CASSSIRRTGGTEAFF	TGTGCCAGCAGCTCGATTAGGCGGACAGGGGGCACTGAAGCTTTCTTT
TRBJ1-1	TRBD1	NA	13	TRBV30	CAWSTWTGSEAFF	TGTGCCTGGAGTACATGGACAGGGTCTGAAGCTTTCTTT
TRBJ2-5	TRBD2	NA	14	TRBV4-1	CASSLAGGAETQYF	TGCGCCAGCAGTCTGGCCGGGGGGGCAGAGACCCAGTACTTC
TRBJ2-7	NA	NA	11	TRBV5-1	CASSSSNEQYF	TGCGCCAGCAGCTCAAGCAACGAGCAGTACTTC
TRBJ1-1	NA	NA	12	TRBV30	CAWTTGGTEAFF	TGTGCCTGGACTACGGGGGGCACTGAAGCTTTCTTT
TRBJ2-1	NA	NA	14	TRBV19	CASCGGSSYNEQFF	TGTGCCAGTTGCGGAGGGAGCTCCTACAATGAGCAGTTCTTC
TRBJ1-6	TRBD1	NA	15	TRBV5-1	CASSPVTGGNSPLHF	TGCGCCAGCAGCCCAGTGACAGGGGGCAATTCACCCCTCCACTTT
TRBJ2-1	NA	NA	13	TRBV5-6	CASSLPGYNEQFF	TGTGCCAGCAGCTTGCCCGGCTACAATGAGCAGTTCTTC
TRBJ2-4	TRBD1	NA	14	TRBV27	CASGGQGGKNIQYF	TGTGCCAGCGGGGGACAGGGTGGAAAAAACATTCAGTACTTC
TRBJ2-7	NA	NA	14	TRBV10-2	CASSDQQLGAEQYF	TGCGCCAGCAGTGACCAACAATTAGGAGCCGAGCAGTACTTC
TRBJ1-3	TRBD1	few	13	TRBV5-8	CASAYRGENTIYF	TGTGCCAGCGCCTACAGGGGAGAAAACACCATATATTTT
TRBJ2-7	NA	NA	13	TRBV7-9	CASSLSRASEQYF	TGTGCCAGCAGCTTATCCAGGGCAAGCGAGCAGTACTTC
TRBJ2-2	NA	NA	13	TRBV6-5	CASLAGNTGELFF	TGTGCCAGCCTCGCAGGGAACACCGGGGAGCTGTTTTTT
TRBJ2-7	NA	NA	13	TRBV10-2	CASSGREAYEQYF	TGCGCCAGCAGCGGCAGGGAAGCCTACGAGCAGTACTTC
TRBJ2-5	NA	NA	14	TRBV6-5	CASSPTWGRETQYF	TGTGCCAGCAGTCCCACCTGGGGGAGGGAGACCCAGTACTTC
TRBJ1-1	NA	once	16	TRBV21-1	CASMFPPETMNTEAFF	TGTGCCAGCATGTTTCCCCCCGAGACAATGAACACTGAAGCTTTCTTT
TRBJ1-2	TRBD1	NA	15	TRBV15	CATSRDLGTALGYTF	TGTGCCACCAGCAGAGACTTAGGGACAGCACTTGGCTACACCTTC
TRBJ2-3	TRBD1	NA	15	TRBV13	CASSLGETGEDTQYF	TGTGCCAGCAGCTTAGGGGAAACAGGGGAAGATACGCAGTATTTT
TRBJ2-7	NA	NA	13	TRBV30	CAWSPQGGFAQYF	TGTGCCTGGAGTCCCCAAGGAGGATTTGCGCAGTACTTC
TRBJ2-1	TRBD1	NA	16	TRBV18	CASSRPTGAGNGEQFF	TGTGCCAGCTCACGACCGACAGGGGCAGGTAATGGTGAGCAGTTCTTC
TRBJ2-3	NA	NA	13	TRBV13	CASSPADTDTQYF	TGTGCCAGCAGCCCCGCAGACACAGATACGCAGTATTTT
TRBJ1-3	TRBD1	NA	14	TRBV7-2	CASSAWTGENTIYF	TGTGCCAGCAGCGCGTGGACAGGGGAAAACACCATATATTTT
TRBJ2-2	NA	once	13	TRBV27	CASSSGVTGELFF	TGTGCCAGCAGTTCAGGGGTAACCGGGGAGCTGTTTTTT
TRBJ1-2	NA	NA	15	TRBV4-3	CASSQSGLGDYGYTF	TGCGCCAGCAGCCAATCCGGCCTAGGGGACTATGGCTACACCTTC
TRBJ1-2	TRBD1	NA	14	TRBV7-9	CASSLATGVDGYTF	TGTGCCAGCAGCTTGGCCACAGGGGTAGACGGCTACACCTTC
TRBJ2-1	NA	NA	13	TRBV15	CATRAPGVNEQFF	TGTGCCACCCGAGCGCCAGGGGTCAATGAGCAGTTCTTC
TRBJ1-1	NA	once	17	TRBV30	CAWTNRDMKTTNTEAFF	TGTGCCTGGACAAACCGGGACATGAAGACAACGAACACTGAAGCTTTCTTT
TRBJ2-1	NA	NA	13	TRBV5-4	CASSPQSYNEQFF	TGTGCCAGCAGCCCACAGTCATACAATGAGCAGTTCTTC
TRBJ1-3	NA	NA	17	TRBV21-1	CASSFRLAQHARNTIYF	TGTGCCAGCAGTTTTAGGTTAGCACAACACGCACGAAACACCATATATTTT
TRBJ1-2	TRBD1	NA	17	TRBV11-3	CASSLDQQGAERYGYTF	TGTGCCAGCAGCCTAGACCAACAGGGGGCCGAGCGGTATGGCTACACCTTC
TRBJ2-6	NA	NA	17	TRBV5-1	CASSLEGAFSGANVLTF	TGCGCCAGCAGCTTGGAAGGGGCCTTTTCTGGGGCCAACGTCCTGACTTTC
TRBJ2-7	NA	NA	14	TRBV6-1	CASSEGPNPYEQYF	TGTGCCAGCAGTGAGGGCCCAAATCCCTACGAGCAGTACTTC
TRBJ2-7	TRBD1	NA	17	TRBV11-2	CASSLGSPGQALYEQYF	TGTGCCAGCAGCTTAGGGAGTCCGGGACAGGCTCTATACGAGCAGTACTTC
TRBJ1-1	NA	NA	14	TRBV4-3	CASSPDKSGTEAFF	TGCGCCAGCAGCCCCGACAAGAGCGGCACTGAAGCTTTCTTT
TRBJ1-1	NA	once	14	TRBV11-3	CASSLQETNTEAFF	TGTGCCAGCAGCTTACAGGAAACGAACACTGAAGCTTTCTTT
TRBJ1-1	NA	NA	16	TRBV4-1	CASSQTGLGGNTEAFF	TGCGCCAGCAGCCAAACGGGCTTGGGGGGAAACACTGAAGCTTTCTTT
TRBJ1-1	NA	NA	15	TRBV6-5	CASSPGGDGNTEAFF	TGTGCCAGCAGTCCCGGGGGGGATGGGAACACTGAAGCTTTCTTT
TRBJ1-3	TRBD1	few	16	TRBV19	CASTPRGQFSGNTIYF	TGTGCCAGTACTCCTCGGGGACAGTTCTCTGGAAACACCATATATTTT
TRBJ2-2	TRBD1	NA	15	TRBV27	CASSLKGTGEGELFF	TGTGCCAGCAGTTTAAAGGGGACAGGGGAGGGGGAGCTGTTTTTT
TRBJ1-1	NA	NA	14	TRBV9	CASSVGAMNTEAFF	TGTGCCAGCAGCGTAGGAGCAATGAACACTGAAGCTTTCTTT